Only a few counts were recorded for the clone carrying this TCR beta chain. Its target is not known. This sample stems from a study of T cell repertoires in cytomegalovirus infection. Looking at the study overall: Recently identified HLA-C-restricted CMV epitopes and well-studied HLA-B-restricted CMV epitopes were used by the study. Both a matching HLA type and CMV infection were indicated by public TCR beta signatures.

General observations from the study: Summed frequency of shared TCR beta families picked out CMV carriers who also had the relevant HLA. Clonotype analysis showed dominance of the ex vivo response by HLA-C-restricted CMV-specific TCR beta clonotypes.

MiXCR, applied by TCRdb to the reads, yields one record per CDR3 protein. Found here are about 24,000 distinct CDR3 sequences, 20% to 25% of them singletons; the top ten hold over 80%. The TCR sequence derives from a human donor in good health (CMV status not recorded). Some clones in this sample may be carry-over from other donors' samples. The sample was CD8+ T cells from cultured PBMCs, taken from culture after CMV antigen stimulation.

The DNA for the CDR3 is TGTGCCAGCGAGGGGCTAGCGGGGCCTAAGGGGAATGAGCAGTTCTTC. Encoded protein: CASEGLAGPKGNEQFF. The chain joins TRBV28 to TRBJ2-1; 9 nucleotides line up with TRBD2. The CDR3 is made up of 16 amino acids. The germline V gene has CDR1 MDHEN and CDR2 SYDVKM. After removal of 8 bases from V and 7 bases from J, the junction contained 15 bases not matched to a gene.